This T cell receptor beta chain was identified during a study of blood T cell repertoires in COVID-19. Trimming took 9 bases from V and 3 from J, leaving 17 bases between them. CDR1 is LNHDA and CDR2 is SQIVND in the germline V gene (reference sequence). This CDR3 has 14 amino acids. Assay used: immunoSEQ multiplex PCR; TCRdb lists only in-frame clones, some missing. The table records some 500,000 clones, roughly 90% of them present only once. The sample taken for sequencing was PBMCs or T cells enriched from blood (not recorded which). V is TRBV19 and J is TRBJ1-2, with D unresolved. This TCR was sampled from a woman aged 40 to 49 who had recovered from COVID-19. CDR3 protein: CASQPMVDYYGYTF. The CDR3 coding sequence is TGTGCCAGCCAACCTATGGTCGACTACTATGGCTACACCTTC.